This T cell receptor beta chain was retrieved from a study of T cells in tumors after PD-1 blockade. Some clones are missing from TCRdb's copy, which holds only in-frame ones; the method was immunoSEQ multiplex PCR. The table records around 60,000 clones, around four fifths of them present only once. V gave up 6 bases and J gave up 1 base, with 13 bases separating them. In germline, CDR1 is SGHDT, CDR2 YYEEEE. This CDR3 is 14 amino acids long. The V gene is TRBV5-6, the J gene TRBJ2-5; D unresolved. The sequenced sample was PBMCs, obtained before anti-PD-1 treatment. This clonotype originated in a human donor with basal cell carcinoma. This chain's CDR3 is CASTPDGRQETQYF. The CDR3 nucleotides are TGTGCCAGCACCCCGGACGGACGCCAAGAGACCCAGTACTTC. Together with reference TRBV5-6 and TRBJ2-5, the CDR3 gives the full variable domain: DAGVTQSPTHLIKTRGQQVTLRCSPKSGHDTVSWYQQALGQGPQFIFQYYEEEERQRGNFPDRFSGHQFPNYSSELNVNALLLGDSALYLCASTPDGRQETQYFGPGTRLLVL.